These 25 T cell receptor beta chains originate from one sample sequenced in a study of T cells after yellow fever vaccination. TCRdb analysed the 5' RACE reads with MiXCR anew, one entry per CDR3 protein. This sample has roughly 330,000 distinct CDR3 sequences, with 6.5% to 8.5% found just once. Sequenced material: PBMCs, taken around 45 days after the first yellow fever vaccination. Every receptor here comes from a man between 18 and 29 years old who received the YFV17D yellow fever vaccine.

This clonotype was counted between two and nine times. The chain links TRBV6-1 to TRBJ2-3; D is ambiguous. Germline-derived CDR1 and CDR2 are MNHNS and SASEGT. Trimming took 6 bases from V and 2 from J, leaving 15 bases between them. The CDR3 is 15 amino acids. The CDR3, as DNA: TGTGCCAGCAGCCCGTACCTAGATTCCACAGATACGCAGTATTTT. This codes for CASSPYLDSTDTQYF.

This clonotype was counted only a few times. Here the CDR3 reads CASNYGPETQYF. The DNA for the CDR3 is TGTGCCAGCAATTACGGACCAGAGACCCAGTACTTC. The chain recombines TRBV28 with TRBJ2-5; D gene unclear. Trimming took off 7 bases at V and 4 bases at J, with 10 bases between the two ends. CDR1 and CDR2 (germline): MDHEN, SYDVKM. This CDR3 is 12 amino acids long.

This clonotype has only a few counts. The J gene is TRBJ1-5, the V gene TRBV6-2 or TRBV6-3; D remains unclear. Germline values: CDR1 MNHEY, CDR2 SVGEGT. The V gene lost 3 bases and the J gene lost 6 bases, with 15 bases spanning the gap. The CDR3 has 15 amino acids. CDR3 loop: CASSYTKTSGQPQHF. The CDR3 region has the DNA TGTGCCAGCAGTTATACAAAAACGTCGGGTCAGCCCCAGCATTTT.

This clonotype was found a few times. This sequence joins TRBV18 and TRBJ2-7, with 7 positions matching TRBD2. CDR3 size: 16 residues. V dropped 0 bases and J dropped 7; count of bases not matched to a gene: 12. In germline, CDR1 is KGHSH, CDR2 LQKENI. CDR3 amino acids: CASSPPSTGAGLEQYF. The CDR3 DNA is TGTGCCAGCTCACCACCTTCAACGGGAGCGGGGCTGGAGCAGTACTTC.

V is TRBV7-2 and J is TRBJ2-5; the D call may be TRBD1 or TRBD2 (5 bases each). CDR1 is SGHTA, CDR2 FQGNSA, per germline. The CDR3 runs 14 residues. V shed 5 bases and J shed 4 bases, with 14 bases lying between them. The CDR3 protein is CASSSTRTTETQYF. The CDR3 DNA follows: TGTGCCAGCAGCAGCACTAGGACAACAGAGACCCAGTACTTC.

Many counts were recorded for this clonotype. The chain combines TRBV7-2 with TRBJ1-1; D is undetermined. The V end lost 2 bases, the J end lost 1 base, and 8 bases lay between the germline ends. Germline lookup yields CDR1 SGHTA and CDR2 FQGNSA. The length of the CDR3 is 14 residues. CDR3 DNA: TGTGCCAGCAGCTTAAGCCGTTGGAACACTGAAGCTTTCTTT. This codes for CASSLSRWNTEAFF.

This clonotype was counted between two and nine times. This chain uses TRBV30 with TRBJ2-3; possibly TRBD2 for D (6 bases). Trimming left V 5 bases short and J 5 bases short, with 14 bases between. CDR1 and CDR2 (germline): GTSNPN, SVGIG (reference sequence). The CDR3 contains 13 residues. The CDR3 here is CAWDPGLLDTQYF. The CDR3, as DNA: TGTGCCTGGGACCCGGGACTTTTAGATACGCAGTATTTT.

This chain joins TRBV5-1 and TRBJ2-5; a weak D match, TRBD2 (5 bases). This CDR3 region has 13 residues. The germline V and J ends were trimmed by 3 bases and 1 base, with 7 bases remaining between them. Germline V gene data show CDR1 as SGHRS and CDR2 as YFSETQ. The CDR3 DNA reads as TGCGCCAGCAGCTCGACTATCCAAGAGACCCAGTACTTC. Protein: CASSSTIQETQYF.

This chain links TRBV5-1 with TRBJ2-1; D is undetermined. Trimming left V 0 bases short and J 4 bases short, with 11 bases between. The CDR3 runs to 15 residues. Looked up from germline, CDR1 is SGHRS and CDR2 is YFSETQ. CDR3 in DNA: TGCGCCAGCAGCTTGGAGTGGGCAGCTTACAATGAGCAGTTCTTC. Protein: CASSLEWAAYNEQFF.

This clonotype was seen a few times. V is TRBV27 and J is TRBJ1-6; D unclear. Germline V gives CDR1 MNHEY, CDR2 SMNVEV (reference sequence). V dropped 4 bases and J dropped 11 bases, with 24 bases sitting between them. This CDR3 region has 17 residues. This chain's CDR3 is CASSSPRRHSGMTPLHF. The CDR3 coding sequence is TGTGCCAGCAGTTCCCCTCGTCGGCACAGTGGCATGACACCCCTCCACTTT.

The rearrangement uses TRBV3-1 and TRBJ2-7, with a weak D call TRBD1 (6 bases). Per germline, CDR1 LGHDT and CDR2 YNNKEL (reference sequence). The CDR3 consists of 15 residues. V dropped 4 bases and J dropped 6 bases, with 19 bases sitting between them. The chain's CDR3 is CASSRLPGALGEQYF. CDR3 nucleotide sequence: TGTGCCAGCAGCCGCCTACCAGGGGCCTTAGGCGAGCAGTACTTC.

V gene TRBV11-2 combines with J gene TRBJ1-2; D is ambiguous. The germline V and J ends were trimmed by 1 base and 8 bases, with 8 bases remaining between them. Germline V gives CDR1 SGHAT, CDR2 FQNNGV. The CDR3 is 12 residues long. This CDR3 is CASSLALAGYTF. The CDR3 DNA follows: TGTGCCAGCAGCTTAGCCCTCGCGGGCTACACCTTC.

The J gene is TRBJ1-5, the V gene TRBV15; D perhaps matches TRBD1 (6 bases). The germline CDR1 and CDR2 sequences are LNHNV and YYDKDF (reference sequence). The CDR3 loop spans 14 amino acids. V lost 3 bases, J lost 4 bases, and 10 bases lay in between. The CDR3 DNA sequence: TGTGCCACCAGCAGGGACAGAAGTAATCAGCCCCAGCATTTT. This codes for CATSRDRSNQPQHF. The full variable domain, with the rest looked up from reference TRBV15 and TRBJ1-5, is DAMVIQNPRYQVTQFGKPVTLSCSQTLNHNVMYWYQQKSSQAPKLLFHYYDKDFNNEADTPDNFQSRRPNTSFCFLDIRSPGLGDTAMYLCATSRDRSNQPQHFGDGTRLSIL.

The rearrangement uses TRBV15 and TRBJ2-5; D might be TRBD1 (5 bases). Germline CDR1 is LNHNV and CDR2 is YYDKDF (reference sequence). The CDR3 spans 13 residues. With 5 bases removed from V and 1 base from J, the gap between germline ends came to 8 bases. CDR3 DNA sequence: TGTGCCACCAGCGGGGCAGTCCAAGAGACCCAGTACTTC. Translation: CATSGAVQETQYF.

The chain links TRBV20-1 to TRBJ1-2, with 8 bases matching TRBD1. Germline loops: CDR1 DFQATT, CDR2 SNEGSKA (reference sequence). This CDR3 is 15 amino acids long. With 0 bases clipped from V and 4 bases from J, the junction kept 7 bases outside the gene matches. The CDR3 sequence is CSARDRQGAFYGYTF. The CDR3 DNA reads TGCAGTGCTAGAGATCGGCAGGGGGCTTTCTATGGCTACACCTTC.

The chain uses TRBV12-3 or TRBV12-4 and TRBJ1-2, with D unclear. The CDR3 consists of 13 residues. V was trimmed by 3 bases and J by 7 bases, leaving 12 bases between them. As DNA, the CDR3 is TGTGCCAGCAGTTTGGCCGCCGGGAGTGGCTACACCTTC. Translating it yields CASSLAAGSGYTF.

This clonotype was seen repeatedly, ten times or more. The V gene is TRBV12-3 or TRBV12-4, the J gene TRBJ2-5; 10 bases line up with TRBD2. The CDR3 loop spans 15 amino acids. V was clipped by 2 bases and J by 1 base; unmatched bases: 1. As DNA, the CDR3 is TGTGCCAGCAGTTTATGGACTAGCGGCCAAGAGACCCAGTACTTC. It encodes CASSLWTSGQETQYF.

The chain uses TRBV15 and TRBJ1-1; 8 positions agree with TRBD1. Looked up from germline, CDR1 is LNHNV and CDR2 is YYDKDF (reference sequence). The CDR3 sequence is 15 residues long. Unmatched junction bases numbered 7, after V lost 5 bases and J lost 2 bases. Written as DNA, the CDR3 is TGTGCCACCAGCCCCCTGACAGGGGTCAACACTGAAGCTTTCTTT. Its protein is CATSPLTGVNTEAFF. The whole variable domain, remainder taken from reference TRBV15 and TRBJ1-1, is DAMVIQNPRYQVTQFGKPVTLSCSQTLNHNVMYWYQQKSSQAPKLLFHYYDKDFNNEADTPDNFQSRRPNTSFCFLDIRSPGLGDTAMYLCATSPLTGVNTEAFFGQGTRLTVV.

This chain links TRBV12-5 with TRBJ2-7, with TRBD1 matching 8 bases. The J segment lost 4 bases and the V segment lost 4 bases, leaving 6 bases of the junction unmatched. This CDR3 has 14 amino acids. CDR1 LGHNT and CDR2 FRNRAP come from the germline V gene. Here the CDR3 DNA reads TGTGCTAGTGGTTCGGGGGACAGGATATACGAGCAGTACTTC. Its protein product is CASGSGDRIYEQYF. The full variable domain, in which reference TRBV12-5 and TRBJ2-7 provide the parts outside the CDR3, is DARVTQTPRHKVTEMGQEVTMRCQPILGHNTVFWYRQTMMQGLELLAYFRNRAPLDDSGMPKDRFSAEMPDATLATLKIQPSEPRDSAVYFCASGSGDRIYEQYFGPGTRLTVT.

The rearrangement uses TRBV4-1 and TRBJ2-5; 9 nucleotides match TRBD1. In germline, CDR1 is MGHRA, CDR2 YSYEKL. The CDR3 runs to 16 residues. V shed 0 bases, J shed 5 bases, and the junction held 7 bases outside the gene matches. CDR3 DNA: TGCGCCAGCAGCCAAGAACCGGGACAGGGCCCCGAGACCCAGTACTTC. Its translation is CASSQEPGQGPETQYF.

CDR3 amino acids: CASSRDRTGGQPQHF. CDR3 nucleotides: TGTGCCAGCAGTCGAGACAGGACGGGGGGTCAGCCCCAGCATTTT. V gene TRBV12-3 or TRBV12-4 combines with J gene TRBJ1-5; possibly TRBD1 for D (6 bases). The CDR3 runs to 15 residues. V dropped 5 bases and J dropped 6 bases, with 17 bases sitting between them.

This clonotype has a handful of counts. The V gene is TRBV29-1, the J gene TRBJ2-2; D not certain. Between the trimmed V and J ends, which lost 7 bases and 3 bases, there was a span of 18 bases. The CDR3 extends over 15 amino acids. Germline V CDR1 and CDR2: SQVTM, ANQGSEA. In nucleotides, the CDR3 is TGCAGCGCAGTAGAAGGGAACGTGGACACCGGGGAGCTGTTTTTT. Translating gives CSAVEGNVDTGELFF.

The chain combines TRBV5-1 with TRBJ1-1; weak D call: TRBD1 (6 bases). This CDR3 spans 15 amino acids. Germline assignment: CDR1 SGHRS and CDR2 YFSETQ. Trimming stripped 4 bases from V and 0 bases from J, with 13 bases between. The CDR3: CASSQRDNMNTEAFF. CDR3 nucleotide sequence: TGCGCCAGCAGCCAACGGGACAACATGAACACTGAAGCTTTCTTT.

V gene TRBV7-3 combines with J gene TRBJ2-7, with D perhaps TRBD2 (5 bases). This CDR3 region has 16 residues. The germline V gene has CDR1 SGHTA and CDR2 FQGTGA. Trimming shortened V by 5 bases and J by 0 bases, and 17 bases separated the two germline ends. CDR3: CASSPSGSESSYEQYV. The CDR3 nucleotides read TGTGCCAGCAGCCCCTCTGGGAGCGAGAGCTCCTACGAGCAGTACGTC.

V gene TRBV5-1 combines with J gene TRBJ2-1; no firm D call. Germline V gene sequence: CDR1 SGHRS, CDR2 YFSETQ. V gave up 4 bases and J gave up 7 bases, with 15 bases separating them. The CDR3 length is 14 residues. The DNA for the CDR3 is TGCGCCAGCAGCCTCCAGCCGACTGATAATGAGCAGTTCTTC. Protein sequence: CASSLQPTDNEQFF.